This T cell receptor (beta chain) was recorded in a study of identical twins. Study-level points and caveats: These conclusions were based on statistical analysis (cross-sectional, not following the same donors). Cord blood beta clonotypes that were abundant carried fewer insertions, and memory repertoires showed no such trend.

TCRdb re-called the 5' RACE reads through MiXCR, storing one row per CDR3 protein. The sample contains 1.5 million or so distinct CDR3 sequences, 25% to 35% of which appear only once. The CDR3 totals 15 residues. CDR1 and CDR2 (germline): DFQATT, SNEGSKA (reference sequence). Trimming pared 6 bases from V and 5 bases from J, leaving 20 bases between. In the case of this clonotype: Its antigen remains unidentified.

The sequence came from a newborn girl in good health. This sequence joins TRBV20-1 and TRBJ2-1; TRBD1 is a possible D gene (5 bases). Sequencing used cord blood. The CDR3 nucleotides are TGCAGTGCCCCCTGGGGCTACTCTCCGCACAATGAGCAGTTCTTC. Its translation is CSAPWGYSPHNEQFF.